What follows describes a single TCR beta chain. The antigen remains undetermined. This CDR3 comprises 15 residues. Germline values: CDR1 SGHTA, CDR2 FQGNSA. This record comes from a study of blood T cells in healthy people across ages. Study findings and constraints: Since the PBMCs were unsorted, naive and antigen-experienced cells could not be conclusively compared.

A second PCR of 7 to 11 cycles used a sample-barcoded 5' primer and a J-beta primer mix. TCRdb ran MiXCR on the 5' RACE reads and lists one entry per CDR3 protein. The data contain fewer than 800,000 distinct CDR3 sequences, 20% to 30% of them singletons. The sample was also reused in another study, on T cells of mothers and their children. That work states: Nobody spotted any persistent microchimeric T cell clones.

The rearrangement links TRBV7-2 to TRBJ2-5, with TRBD2 matching over 7 bases. The J call is uncertain, as TRBJ2-7 better fits the DNA end. The source material was blood. This sequence was found in a boy younger than 18 in good health. CDR3 nucleotide sequence: TGTGCCAGCAGCCCCCCCACTAGCGCGACCCACGAGCAGTACTTC. It encodes CASSPPTSATHEQYF.